The entry below describes one TCR beta chain. What it binds is unknown. There are 17 residues in the CDR3. Per germline, CDR1 DFQATT and CDR2 SNEGSKA (reference sequence). J gave up 0 bases and V 1 base, and 9 bases lay outside the gene matches. The data are from a study of T cell repertoires in cytomegalovirus infection. The wider study: CMV infection together with matching HLA type was indicated by public TCR beta signatures.

Study-wide results and caveats: The study identified carriers of CMV plus the relevant HLA from cumulative public TCR beta family frequency. There were HLA-C-restricted CMV-specific TCR beta clonotypes dominating the ex vivo response.

One entry per CDR3 protein results from TCRdb running MiXCR on the reads. Of tens of thousands of distinct CDR3 sequences detected, 40% to 50% appear once; the ten largest clones hold over 85%. Sequencing used CD8+ T cells from cultured PBMCs, obtained from culture after CMV antigen stimulation. This clonotype was sampled from a human donor in good health (CMV status not recorded). Some clones in this sample may be carry-over from other donors' samples. The V gene is TRBV20-1, the J gene TRBJ2-3, with 8 nucleotides matching TRBD2. CDR3 coding DNA: TGCAGTGCTAGAGGAGGTTCCCCTAGCGGGAGCACAGATACGCAGTATTTT. It codes for CSARGGSPSGSTDTQYF.